The TCR beta chain under discussion was sequenced for a study of T cells in Graves' hyperthyroidism and ophthalmopathy. Amplified TCR beta CDR3 regions came from RNA transcripts. HTBI primers drove first-round RT-PCR of the TCR CDR3. TCRdb reprocessed the multiplex PCR reads with MiXCR, giving one entry per CDR3 protein. This sample has roughly 400,000 distinct CDR3 sequences, with about 25% found just once. V lost 1 base, J lost 1 base, and 10 bases lay in between. This CDR3 contains 15 residues. CDR1 and CDR2 (germline): MGHRA, YSYEKL. The gene calls are TRBV4-1 and TRBJ1-2; D gene ambiguous. The sequence came from a man aged 50 to 59 with Graves' hyperthyroidism. Sample: blood. The CDR3, as DNA: TGCGCCAGCAGCCAAGGGGCTATGCTTAACTATGGCTACACCTTC. This sequence encodes CASSQGAMLNYGYTF.